Sequencing of this T cell receptor (beta chain) was carried out in a study of blood T cells in healthy people across ages. This CDR3 contains 16 residues. Primed by a sample-barcoded 5' primer and a J-beta primer mix, a second PCR proceeded for roughly 6 to 12 cycles. Each single sample gave us at least 3 million CDR3-containing paired-end reads. TCRdb ran MiXCR on the 5' RACE reads and lists one entry per CDR3 protein. Of 750,000 to 850,000 distinct CDR3 sequences detected, about 25% appear once; the ten largest clones hold 3% to 4%. A further study also used this sample, focusing on T cells of mothers and their children. From that second work: Each 15 ul cDNA reaction used roughly 1.6 ug RNA; all RNA was used.

The chain combines TRBV21-1 with TRBJ1-2; the D call of TRBD1 is as the table states it, not checked on the DNA. TRBV21-1 is an annotated pseudogene. The origin of this receptor is a boy aged 5-17 years in good health. Material for sequencing was blood. The CDR3 bases are TGTGCCAGCAGCAAAGGGAGACAGGGCATGAACTATGGCTACACCTTC. Translating gives CASSKGRQGMNYGYTF.